These T cell receptor beta chains were read from a single sample in a study of OX40 agonist ivuxolimab in advanced cancers. The repertoire was sequenced with immunoSEQ multiplex PCR; TCRdb's copy has only in-frame clones and lacks some. The sample includes about 82,000 clones, roughly 92% of them seen just once. The material was CD4+ or CD8+ T cells sorted from blood, obtained in a trial of the OX40 agonist ivuxolimab. These receptors originate from an adult with an advanced solid tumor such as melanoma, head and neck, liver or kidney cancer. Both conserved end residues are part of each CDR3. D genes are given only for firm matches.

-,TRBV25-1,CASSESLNTEAFF
TRBD1,TRBV7-9,CASSQRGQGADTQYF
-,TRBV19,CASSQGPENTEAFF
-,TRBV19,CASSTGRFEAFF
-,TRBV5-4,CASSGTGLEETQYF
-,TRBV7-8,CASSLSQGSSYEQYF
-,TRBV5-1,CASSPHAGMNEQYF
-,TRBV7-9,CASSSTDTQYF
TRBD2,TRBV5-6,CASSFTGGSLNEQFF
-,TRBV5-1,CASSPGTHMNTEAFF